Below, 18 T cell receptor beta chains from the same sample are listed, as sequenced in a study of Graves' ophthalmopathy and Graves' hyperthyroidism. Amplifying from RNA transcripts, the study obtained TCR beta CDR3 regions. RT-PCR with HTBI primers came first, then second-round multiplex PCR. One entry per CDR3 protein results from TCRdb running MiXCR on the multiplex PCR reads. In the table there are 500,000 to 800,000 distinct CDR3 sequences, about 40% of which are singletons. The sequenced sample was peripheral blood. The receptors come from an adult man with Graves' ophthalmopathy.

J is TRBJ2-7 and V is TRBV5-1; TRBD1 might be the D (6 bases). This CDR3 has 14 residues. Trimming took 4 bases from V and 2 from J, leaving 13 bases between them. Looked up from germline, CDR1 is SGHRS and CDR2 is YFSETQ. The CDR3 bases are TGCGCCAGCAGCCGCTGGACAGCTACCTACGAGCAGTACTTC. Protein product: CASSRWTATYEQYF. Full variable domain (outside the CDR3, taken from reference TRBV5-1 and TRBJ2-7): KAGVTQTPRYLIKTRGQQVTLSCSPISGHRSVSWYQQTPGQGLQFLFEYFSETQRNKGNFPGRFSGRQFSNSRSEMNVSTLELGDSALYLCASSRWTATYEQYFGPGTRLTVT.

This clonotype was seen only a few times. A much larger clone sits a single nucleotide away, making a read error possible. The chain has TRBV9 and TRBJ1-6; D is perhaps TRBD1 (5 bases). Looked up from germline, CDR1 is SGDLS and CDR2 is YYNGEE. This CDR3 contains 15 residues. Trimming shortened V by 5 bases and J by 6 bases, and 15 bases separated the two germline ends. The CDR3 reads CASSQAGTPNSPLHF. CDR3 in DNA: TGTGCCAGCAGTCAAGCCGGGACCCCTAATTCACCCCTCCACTTT.

The chain is built from TRBV10-3 and TRBJ1-4; TRBD1 matches 9 bases. Trimming at V came to 10 bases and at J to 7 bases, leaving 7 bases not matched to a gene. The CDR3 totals 13 residues. CDR1 ENHRY and CDR2 SYGVKD come from the germline V gene. CDR3 DNA sequence: TGTGCCAGCCTCCCGGGACAGGGTGAAAAACTGTTTTTT. Its translation is CASLPGQGEKLFF.

This chain uses TRBV27 with TRBJ2-7; 13 nucleotides match TRBD2. The CDR3 has 17 residues. Losses at the gene ends were 2 bases for V and 0 bases for J; bases not matched to a gene: 4. Looked up from germline, CDR1 is MNHEY and CDR2 is SMNVEV (reference sequence). The CDR3 sequence: CASSLRGLAGYSYEQYF. CDR3 in DNA: TGTGCCAGCAGTTTAAGGGGACTAGCGGGGTACTCCTACGAGCAGTACTTC.

This clonotype has a count of ten or more. This chain uses TRBV9 with TRBJ1-3; possibly TRBD1 for D (6 bases). Germline V gives CDR1 SGDLS, CDR2 YYNGEE. V was cut by 0 bases and J by 1 base, with 11 bases left in between. The CDR3 has 16 amino acids. CDR3 amino acids: CASSVGWGASGNTIYF. CDR3 DNA: TGTGCCAGCAGCGTAGGATGGGGGGCGTCTGGAAACACCATATATTTT.

This clonotype showed up just once. The chain links TRBV11-1 to TRBJ2-3, with D possibly matching TRBD2 (6 bases). The ends were cut back, 3 bases at V and 3 bases at J, with 10 bases in the middle. The CDR3 is made up of 14 amino acids. Germline values: CDR1 SGHAT, CDR2 FQDESV (reference sequence). This chain's CDR3 is CASSLTSQTDTQYF. The CDR3 DNA is TGTGCCAGCAGCTTGACTAGTCAAACAGATACGCAGTATTTT.

With respect to this clonotype: Sequence at one end of the junction differs from germline and may be a read error. The rearrangement uses TRBV24-1 and TRBJ2-6, with TRBD1 identical over 7 bases. CDR3 length: 18 amino acids. Germline assignment: CDR1 KGHDR and CDR2 SFDVKD. CDR3 sequence reads: CASSGYRDRNTGANVLTF. The CDR3 nucleotides are TGTGCCAGCAGTGGATACCGGGACAGAAACACCGGGGCCAACGTCCTGACTTTC.

The chain couples TRBV6-2 or TRBV6-3 to TRBJ1-2; D call uncertain. The V and J ends lost 2 bases and 5 bases respectively, with 6 bases between them. Germline-derived CDR1 and CDR2 are MNHEY and SVGEGT. This CDR3 is 12 amino acids long. The CDR3 DNA follows: TGTGCCAGCAGTTACAGAGTTTATGGCTACACCTTC. Protein product: CASSYRVYGYTF.

This chain uses TRBV2 with TRBJ1-5; 7 positions match TRBD1. Trimming took 7 bases from V and 5 from J; bases not matched to a gene: 8. CDR1 is SNHLY, CDR2 FYNNEI, per germline. CDR3 length: 14 amino acids. The CDR3 is CASMGQPQDQPQHF. The CDR3 region has the DNA TGTGCCAGCATGGGACAGCCCCAGGATCAGCCCCAGCATTTT.

The gene calls are TRBV19 and TRBJ2-3; 12 nucleotides match TRBD2. This CDR3 is built from 16 residues. CDR1 is LNHDA, CDR2 SQIVND, per germline (reference sequence). With V trimmed by 5 bases and J by 4 bases, 7 bases remained unmatched. CDR3 DNA sequence: TGTGCCAGTAGTGACCGACTAGCGGGGGTTGCAGATACGCAGTATTTT. Translation: CASSDRLAGVADTQYF.

This clonotype showed up just a few times. The chain has TRBV19 and TRBJ1-2, with TRBD1 as a possible D gene (5 bases). CDR1 LNHDA and CDR2 SQIVND come from the germline V gene (reference sequence). V lost 1 base, J lost 5 bases, and 14 bases lay in between. This CDR3 is built from 15 residues. As DNA, the CDR3 is TGTGCCAGTAGTATAGCGCAAGGGGCGATATATGGCTACACCTTC. Protein product: CASSIAQGAIYGYTF.

CDR3: CASSVAGTGVGTGANVLTF. The CDR3 nucleotides read TGTGCCAGCAGTGTCGCCGGGACAGGGGTAGGGACTGGGGCCAACGTCCTGACTTTC. This chain links TRBV2 with TRBJ2-6, with 10 bases aligning to TRBD1. The length of the CDR3 is 19 residues. J lost 2 bases, V lost 4 bases, and 11 bases had no gene match. CDR1 SNHLY and CDR2 FYNNEI come from the germline V gene.

This clonotype was detected only a few times. The chain recombines TRBV5-1 with TRBJ2-2, with D unclear. Trimming cost V 0 bases and J 1 base, with 4 bases left between them. CDR1 is SGHRS and CDR2 is YFSETQ in the germline V gene. This CDR3 contains 14 residues. CDR3 sequence reads: CASSLDKNTGELFF. The CDR3 coding sequence is TGCGCCAGCAGCTTGGACAAGAACACCGGGGAGCTGTTTTTT.

This clonotype was detected many times. The chain recombines TRBV20-1 with TRBJ2-7, with D perhaps matching TRBD1 (6 bases). Germline values: CDR1 DFQATT, CDR2 SNEGSKA (reference sequence). V lost 6 bases and J 2 bases, leaving 20 bases between the germline ends. This CDR3 contains 15 residues. CDR3 nucleotide sequence: TGCAGTGCGCCTATACCTGGGGGCCAACCCTACGAGCAGTACTTC. Its translation is CSAPIPGGQPYEQYF.

The chain joins TRBV7-9 to TRBJ2-7, with unresolved D. The CDR3 has 11 amino acids. Trimming removed 6 bases at V and 5 bases at J, with 8 bases between. Per germline, CDR1 SEHNR and CDR2 FQNEAQ (reference sequence). CDR3 loop: CASSNLDEQYF. CDR3 bases: TGTGCCAGCAGTAATTTGGACGAGCAGTACTTC. The full variable domain, rest sourced from reference TRBV7-9 and TRBJ2-7, is DTGVSQNPRHKITKRGQNVTFRCDPISEHNRLYWYRQTLGQGPEFLTYFQNEAQLEKSRLLSDRFSAERPKGSFSTLEIQRTEQGDSAMYLCASSNLDEQYFGPGTRLTVT.

The CDR3 loop is CAISESRTSFDTQYF. As DNA, the CDR3 is TGTGCCATCAGTGAGTCGCGGACTAGTTTCGATACGCAGTATTTT. The rearrangement links TRBV10-3 to TRBJ2-3; 7 bases line up with TRBD2. Trimming removed 0 bases from V and 6 bases from J; junction bases left unmatched: 6. Germline V CDR1 and CDR2: ENHRY, SYGVKD. There are 15 residues in the CDR3.

This clonotype was seen at least ten times. J is TRBJ2-5 and V is TRBV19, with D possibly matching TRBD2 (5 bases). Germline values: CDR1 LNHDA, CDR2 SQIVND (reference sequence). Deletions cut 1 base from V and 1 base from J, with 10 bases between. This CDR3 comprises 15 residues. The CDR3 nucleotides are TGTGCCAGTAGTATAGGGGTTAGCGCCCAAGAGACCCAGTACTTC. The encoded protein is CASSIGVSAQETQYF.

The chain uses TRBV5-1 and TRBJ2-7; TRBD1 might be the D (7 bases). CDR1 is SGHRS and CDR2 is YFSETQ in the germline V gene. Trimming took off 4 bases at V and 6 bases at J, with 20 bases between the two ends. CDR3 size: 15 residues. This chain's CDR3 is CASSQQGTGGFEQYF. CDR3 sequence (DNA): TGCGCCAGCAGCCAACAGGGGACTGGGGGTTTCGAGCAGTACTTC.